This TCR beta chain was sequenced during a study of cytomegalovirus exposure and HLA in healthy donors. PCR amplification relied on 60 Vbeta primers (plus 13 Jbeta primers). Clones were read by immunoSEQ multiplex PCR, and TCRdb kept only the in-frame ones, dropping some. In the table there are 100,000 to 150,000 clones, around 75% of which are singletons. Points on this clone: No antigen is known for it.

Broader study findings: In a later analysis, a missense DCLRE1C variant was linked to TCR beta V- and J-gene trimming.

In germline, CDR1 is MNHEY, CDR2 SMNVEV (reference sequence). This CDR3 has 14 residues. The ends were cut back, 7 bases at V and 5 bases at J, with 17 bases in the middle. Sequenced: PBMCs. The chain recombines TRBV27 with TRBJ1-1; perhaps TRBD1 as D (6 bases). The origin of this receptor is a man aged 55 to 70 in good health and CMV-seropositive. As DNA, the CDR3 is TGTGCCAGCACCCCCGCGGGGGGCCTTACTGAAGCTTTCTTT. This encodes CASTPAGGLTEAFF.